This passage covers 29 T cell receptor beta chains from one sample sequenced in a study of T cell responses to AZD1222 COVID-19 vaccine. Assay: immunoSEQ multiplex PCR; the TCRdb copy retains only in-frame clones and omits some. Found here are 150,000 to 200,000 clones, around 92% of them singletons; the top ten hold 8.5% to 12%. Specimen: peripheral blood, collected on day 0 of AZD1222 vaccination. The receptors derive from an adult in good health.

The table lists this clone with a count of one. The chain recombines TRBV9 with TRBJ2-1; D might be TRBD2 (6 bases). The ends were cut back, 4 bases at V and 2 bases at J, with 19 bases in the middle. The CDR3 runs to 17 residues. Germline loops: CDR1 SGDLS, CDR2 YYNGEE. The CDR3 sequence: CASSFHPDYRTYNEQFF. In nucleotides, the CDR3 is TGTGCCAGCAGCTTCCACCCGGACTACCGCACCTACAATGAGCAGTTCTTC.

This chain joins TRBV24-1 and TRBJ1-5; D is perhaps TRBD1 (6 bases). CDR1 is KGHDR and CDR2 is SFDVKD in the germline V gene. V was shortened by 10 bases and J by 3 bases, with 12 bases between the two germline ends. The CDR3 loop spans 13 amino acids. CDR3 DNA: TGTGCCACTAGGGGGGGCTTCAATCAGCCCCAGCATTTT. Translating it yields CATRGGFNQPQHF.

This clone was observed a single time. CDR3 protein: CASSLSIPNTEAFF. CDR3 bases: TGTGCCAGCAGTTTATCGATTCCTAACACTGAAGCTTTCTTT. The rearrangement joins TRBV27 to TRBJ1-1; D remains ambiguous. CDR1 and CDR2 (germline): MNHEY, SMNVEV (reference sequence). The V gene lost 0 bases and the J gene lost 2 bases, with 7 bases spanning the gap. This CDR3 has 14 residues.

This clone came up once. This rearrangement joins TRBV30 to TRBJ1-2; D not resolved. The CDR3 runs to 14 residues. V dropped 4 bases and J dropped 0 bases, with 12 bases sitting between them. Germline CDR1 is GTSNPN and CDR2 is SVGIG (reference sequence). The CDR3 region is CAWTRVGTNYGYTF. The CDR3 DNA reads TGTGCCTGGACTAGGGTCGGAACTAACTATGGCTACACCTTC.

CDR3 DNA sequence: TGTGCCAGCAGTTACTCGATTGTTGGGGGGAACACTGAAGCTTTCTTT. Its protein is CASSYSIVGGNTEAFF. This rearrangement joins TRBV6-5 to TRBJ1-1; a weak D match, TRBD1 (5 bases). The CDR3 contains 16 residues. Trimming shortened V by 0 bases and J by 1 base, and 12 bases separated the two germline ends. CDR1 and CDR2 from the germline V gene are MNHEY and SVGAGI.

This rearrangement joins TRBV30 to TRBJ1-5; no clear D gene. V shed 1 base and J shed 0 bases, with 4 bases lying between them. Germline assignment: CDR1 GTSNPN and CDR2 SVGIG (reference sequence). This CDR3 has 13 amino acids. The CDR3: CAWSASSNQPQHF. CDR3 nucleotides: TGTGCCTGGAGTGCTAGTAGCAATCAGCCCCAGCATTTT. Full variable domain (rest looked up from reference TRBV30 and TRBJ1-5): SQTIHQWPATLVQPVGSPLSLECTVEGTSNPNLYWYRQAAGRGLQLLFYSVGIGQISSEVPQNLSASRPQDRQFILSSKKLLLSDSGFYLCAWSASSNQPQHFGDGTRLSIL.

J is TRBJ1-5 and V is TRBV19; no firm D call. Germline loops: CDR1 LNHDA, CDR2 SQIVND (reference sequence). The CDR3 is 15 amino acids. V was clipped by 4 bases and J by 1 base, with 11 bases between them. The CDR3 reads CASSTSTRSNQPQHF. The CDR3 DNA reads TGTGCCAGTAGTACTTCCACCCGAAGCAATCAGCCCCAGCATTTT.

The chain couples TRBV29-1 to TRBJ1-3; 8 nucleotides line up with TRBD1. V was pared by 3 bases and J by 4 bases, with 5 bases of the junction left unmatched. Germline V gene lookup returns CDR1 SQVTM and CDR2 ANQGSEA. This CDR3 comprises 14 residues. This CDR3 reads CSVDVTGDGNTIYF. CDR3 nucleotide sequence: TGCAGCGTTGATGTGACAGGGGACGGAAACACCATATATTTT.

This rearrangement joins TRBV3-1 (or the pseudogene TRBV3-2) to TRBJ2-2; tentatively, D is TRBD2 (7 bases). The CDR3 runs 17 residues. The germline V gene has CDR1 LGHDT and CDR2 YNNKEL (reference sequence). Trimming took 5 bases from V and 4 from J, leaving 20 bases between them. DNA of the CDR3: TGTGCCAGCAGCTCTCGTGAGGGGGACTATTTCACCGGGGAGCTGTTTTTT. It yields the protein CASSSREGDYFTGELFF.

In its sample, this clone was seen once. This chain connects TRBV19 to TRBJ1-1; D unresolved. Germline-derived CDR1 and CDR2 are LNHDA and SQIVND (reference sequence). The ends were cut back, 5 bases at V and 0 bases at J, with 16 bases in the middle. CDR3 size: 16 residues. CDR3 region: CASSRRLSVLNTEAFF. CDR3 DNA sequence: TGTGCCAGTAGTCGGCGTTTATCAGTTTTGAACACTGAAGCTTTCTTT.

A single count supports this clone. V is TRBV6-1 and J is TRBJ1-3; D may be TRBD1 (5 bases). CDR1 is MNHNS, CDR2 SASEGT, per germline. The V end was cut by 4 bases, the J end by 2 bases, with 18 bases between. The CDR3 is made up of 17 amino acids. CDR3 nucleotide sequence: TGTGCCAGCAGTGGGGGCATGAGGCACTCCCCTGGAAACACCATATATTTT. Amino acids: CASSGGMRHSPGNTIYF.

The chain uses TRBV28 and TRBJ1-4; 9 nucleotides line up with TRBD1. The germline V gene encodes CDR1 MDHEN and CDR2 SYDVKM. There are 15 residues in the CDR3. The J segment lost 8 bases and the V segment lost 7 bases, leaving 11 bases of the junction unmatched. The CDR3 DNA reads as TGTGCCAGCACCTCGGCCCCGGACAGGGGAGAAAAACTGTTTTTT. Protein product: CASTSAPDRGEKLFF.

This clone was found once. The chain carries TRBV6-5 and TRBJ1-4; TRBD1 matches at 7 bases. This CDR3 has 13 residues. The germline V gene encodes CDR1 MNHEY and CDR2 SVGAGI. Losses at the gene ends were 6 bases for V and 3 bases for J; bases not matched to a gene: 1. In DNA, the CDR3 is TGTGCCAGCAGAACAGGGGCTAATGAAAAACTGTTTTTT. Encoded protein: CASRTGANEKLFF.

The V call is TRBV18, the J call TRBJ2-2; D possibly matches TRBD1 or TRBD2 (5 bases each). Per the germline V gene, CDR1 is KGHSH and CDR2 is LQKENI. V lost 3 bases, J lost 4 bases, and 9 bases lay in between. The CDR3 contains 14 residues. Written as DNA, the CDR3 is TGTGCCAGCTCACCGGGGACGGTCACCGGGGAGCTGTTTTTT. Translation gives CASSPGTVTGELFF.

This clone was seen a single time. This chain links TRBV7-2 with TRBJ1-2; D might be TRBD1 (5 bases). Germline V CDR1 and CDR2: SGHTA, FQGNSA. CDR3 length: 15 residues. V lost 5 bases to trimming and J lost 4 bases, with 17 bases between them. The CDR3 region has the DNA TGTGCCAGCAGCCCGGGGGAGGCCCTTGTCTATGGCTACACCTTC. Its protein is CASSPGEALVYGYTF.

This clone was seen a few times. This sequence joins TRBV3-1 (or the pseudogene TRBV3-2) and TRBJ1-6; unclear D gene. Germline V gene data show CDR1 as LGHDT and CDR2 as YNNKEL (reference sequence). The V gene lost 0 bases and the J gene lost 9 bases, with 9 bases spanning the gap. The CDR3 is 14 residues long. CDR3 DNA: TGTGCCAGCAGCCAAGATAGTGGATTTTCACCCCTCCACTTT. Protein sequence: CASSQDSGFSPLHF.

Here the CDR3 reads CASSDSGGADTQYF. CDR3 sequence (DNA): TGTGCCAGCAGTGATAGCGGGGGGGCAGATACGCAGTATTTT. The J gene is TRBJ2-3, the V gene TRBV6-4; 11 nucleotides agree with TRBD2. Germline CDR1 reads MRHNA; CDR2 reads SNTAGT. The CDR3 totals 14 residues. Trimming removed 3 bases from V and 4 bases from J; junction bases left unmatched: 0.

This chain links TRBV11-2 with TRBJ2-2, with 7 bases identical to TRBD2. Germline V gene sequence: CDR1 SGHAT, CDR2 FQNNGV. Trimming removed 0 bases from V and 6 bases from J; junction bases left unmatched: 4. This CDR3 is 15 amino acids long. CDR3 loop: CASSLEGGVAGELFF. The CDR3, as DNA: TGTGCCAGCAGCTTAGAGGGAGGGGTGGCCGGGGAGCTGTTTTTT.

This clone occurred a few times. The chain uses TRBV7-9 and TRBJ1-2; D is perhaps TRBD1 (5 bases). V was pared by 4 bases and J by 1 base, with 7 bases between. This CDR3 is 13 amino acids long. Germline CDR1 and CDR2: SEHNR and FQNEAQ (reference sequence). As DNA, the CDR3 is TGTGCCAGCAGCTCGACAGATAACTATGGCTACACCTTC. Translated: CASSSTDNYGYTF.

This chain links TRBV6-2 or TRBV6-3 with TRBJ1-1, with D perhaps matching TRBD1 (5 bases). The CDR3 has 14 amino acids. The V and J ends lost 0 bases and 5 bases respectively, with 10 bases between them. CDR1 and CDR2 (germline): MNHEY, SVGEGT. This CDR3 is CASSYSGVGTEAFF. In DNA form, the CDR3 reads TGTGCCAGCAGTTACTCAGGGGTTGGGACTGAAGCTTTCTTT.

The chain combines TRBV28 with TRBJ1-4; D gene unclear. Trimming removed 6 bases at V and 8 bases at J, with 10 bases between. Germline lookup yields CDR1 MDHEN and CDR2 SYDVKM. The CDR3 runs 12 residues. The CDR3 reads CASSPVREKLFF. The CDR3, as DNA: TGTGCCAGCAGCCCCGTTCGGGAAAAACTGTTTTTT.

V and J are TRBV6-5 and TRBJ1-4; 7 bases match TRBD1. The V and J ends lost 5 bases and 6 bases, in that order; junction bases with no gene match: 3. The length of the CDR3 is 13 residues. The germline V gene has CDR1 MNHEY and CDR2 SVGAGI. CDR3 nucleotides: TGTGCCAGCAGTACTGACAGGGATGAAAAACTGTTTTTT. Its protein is CASSTDRDEKLFF.

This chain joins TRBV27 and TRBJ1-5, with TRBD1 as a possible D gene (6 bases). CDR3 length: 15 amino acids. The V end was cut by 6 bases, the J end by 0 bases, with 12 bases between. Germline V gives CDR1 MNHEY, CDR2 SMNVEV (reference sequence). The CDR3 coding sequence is TGTGCCAGCAGGACAGGATCCTCTAGCAATCAGCCCCAGCATTTT. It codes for CASRTGSSSNQPQHF.

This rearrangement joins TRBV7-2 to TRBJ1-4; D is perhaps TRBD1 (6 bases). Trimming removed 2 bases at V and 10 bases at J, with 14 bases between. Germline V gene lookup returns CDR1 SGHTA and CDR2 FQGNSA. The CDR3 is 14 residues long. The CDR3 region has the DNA TGTGCCAGCAGCTTAAGGGCAGGGGAAAGAAAACTGTTTTTT. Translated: CASSLRAGERKLFF.

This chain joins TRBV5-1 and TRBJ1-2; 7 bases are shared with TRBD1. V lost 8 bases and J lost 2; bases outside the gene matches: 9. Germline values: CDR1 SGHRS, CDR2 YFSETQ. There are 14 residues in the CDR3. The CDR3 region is CASRSGTENYGYTF. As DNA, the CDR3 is TGCGCCAGTCGATCCGGGACAGAGAACTATGGCTACACCTTC. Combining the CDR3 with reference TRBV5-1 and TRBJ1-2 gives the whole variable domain KAGVTQTPRYLIKTRGQQVTLSCSPISGHRSVSWYQQTPGQGLQFLFEYFSETQRNKGNFPGRFSGRQFSNSRSEMNVSTLELGDSALYLCASRSGTENYGYTFGSGTRLTVV.

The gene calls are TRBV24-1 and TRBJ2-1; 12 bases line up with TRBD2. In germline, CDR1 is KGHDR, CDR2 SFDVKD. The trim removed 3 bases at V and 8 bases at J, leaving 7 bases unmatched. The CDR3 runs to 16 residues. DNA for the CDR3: TGTGCCACCAGTGATGCATCTAGCGGGGGGGCCGATGAGCAGTTCTTC. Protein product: CATSDASSGGADEQFF.

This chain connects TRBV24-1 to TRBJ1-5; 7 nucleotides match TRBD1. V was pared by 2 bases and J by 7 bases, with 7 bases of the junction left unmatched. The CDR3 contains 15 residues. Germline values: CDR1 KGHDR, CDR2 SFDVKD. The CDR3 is CATSDSRRGVQPQHF. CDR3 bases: TGTGCCACCAGTGATTCTCGCAGGGGGGTCCAGCCCCAGCATTTT.

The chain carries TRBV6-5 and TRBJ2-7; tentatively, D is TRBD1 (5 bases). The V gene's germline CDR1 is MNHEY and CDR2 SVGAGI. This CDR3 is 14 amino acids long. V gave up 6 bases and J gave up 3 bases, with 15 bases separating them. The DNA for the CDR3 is TGTGCCAGCAGACCAAATGGGGCCTACTACGAGCAGTACTTC. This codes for CASRPNGAYYEQYF.

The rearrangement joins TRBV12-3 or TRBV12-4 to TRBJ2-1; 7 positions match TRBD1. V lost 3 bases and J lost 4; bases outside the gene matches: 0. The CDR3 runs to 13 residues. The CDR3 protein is CASSLDRYNEQFF. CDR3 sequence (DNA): TGTGCCAGCAGTTTGGACAGGTACAATGAGCAGTTCTTC.